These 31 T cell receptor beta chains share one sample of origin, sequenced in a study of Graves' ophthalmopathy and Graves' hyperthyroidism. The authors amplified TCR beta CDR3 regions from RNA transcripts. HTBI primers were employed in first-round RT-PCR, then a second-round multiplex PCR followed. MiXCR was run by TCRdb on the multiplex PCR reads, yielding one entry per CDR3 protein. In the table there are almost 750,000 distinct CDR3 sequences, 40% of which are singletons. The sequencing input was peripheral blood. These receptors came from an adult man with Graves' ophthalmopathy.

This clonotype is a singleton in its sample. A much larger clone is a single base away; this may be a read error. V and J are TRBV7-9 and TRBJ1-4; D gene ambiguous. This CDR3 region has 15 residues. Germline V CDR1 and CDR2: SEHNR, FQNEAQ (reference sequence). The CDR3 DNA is TGTGTCAGCAGCAGCAGGTTCGCAACTAATGAAAAACTGTTTTTT. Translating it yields CVSSSRFATNEKLFF.

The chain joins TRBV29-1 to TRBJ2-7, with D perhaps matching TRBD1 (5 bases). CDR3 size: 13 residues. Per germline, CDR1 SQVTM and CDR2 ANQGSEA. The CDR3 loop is CSHRQSDSYEQYF. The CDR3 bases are TGCTCCCACCGACAGTCCGACTCCTACGAGCAGTACTTC.

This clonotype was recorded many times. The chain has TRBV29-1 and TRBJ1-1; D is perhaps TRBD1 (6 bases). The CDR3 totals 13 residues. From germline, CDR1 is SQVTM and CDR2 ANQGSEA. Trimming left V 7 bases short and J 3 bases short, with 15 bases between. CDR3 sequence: CSDTHRVDTEAFF. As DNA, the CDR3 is TGCAGCGATACTCACAGGGTTGACACTGAAGCTTTCTTT.

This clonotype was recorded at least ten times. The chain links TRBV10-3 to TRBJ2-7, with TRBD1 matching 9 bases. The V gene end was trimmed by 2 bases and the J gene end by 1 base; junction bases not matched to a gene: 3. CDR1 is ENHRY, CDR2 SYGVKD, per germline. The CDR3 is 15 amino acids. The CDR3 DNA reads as TGTGCCATCAGTGAGGGACAGGGGCTTTCCTACGAGCAGTACTTC. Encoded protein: CAISEGQGLSYEQYF.

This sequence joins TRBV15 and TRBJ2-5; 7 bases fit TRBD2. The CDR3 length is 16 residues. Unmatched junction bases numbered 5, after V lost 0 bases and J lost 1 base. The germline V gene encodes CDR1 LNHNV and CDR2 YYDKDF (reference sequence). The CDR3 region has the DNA TGTGCCACCAGCAGAGATCTGGGGGGGTCCCAAGAGACCCAGTACTTC. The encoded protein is CATSRDLGGSQETQYF.

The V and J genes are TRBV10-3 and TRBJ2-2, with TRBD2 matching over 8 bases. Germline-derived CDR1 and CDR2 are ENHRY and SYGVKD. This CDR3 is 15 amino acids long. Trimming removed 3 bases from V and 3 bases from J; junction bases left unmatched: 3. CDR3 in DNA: TGTGCCATCAGTGATCGAGCGGGGGACACCGGGGAGCTGTTTTTT. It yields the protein CAISDRAGDTGELFF.

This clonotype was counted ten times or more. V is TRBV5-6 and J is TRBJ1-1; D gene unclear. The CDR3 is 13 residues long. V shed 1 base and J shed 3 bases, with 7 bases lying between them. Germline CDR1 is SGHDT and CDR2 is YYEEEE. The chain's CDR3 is CASSLYGHTEAFF. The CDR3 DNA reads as TGTGCCAGCAGCTTGTACGGACACACTGAAGCTTTCTTT.

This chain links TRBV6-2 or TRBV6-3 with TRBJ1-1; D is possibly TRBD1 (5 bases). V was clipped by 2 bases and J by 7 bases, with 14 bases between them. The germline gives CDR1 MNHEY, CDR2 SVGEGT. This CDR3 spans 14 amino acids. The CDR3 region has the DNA TGTGCCAGCAGTTACGTGGCAGGGACGAATGAAGCTTTCTTT. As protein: CASSYVAGTNEAFF.

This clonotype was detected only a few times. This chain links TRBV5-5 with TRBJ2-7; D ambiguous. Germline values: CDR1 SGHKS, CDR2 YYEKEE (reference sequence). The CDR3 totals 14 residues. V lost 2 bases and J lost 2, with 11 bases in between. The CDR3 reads CASSFLTKTYEQYF. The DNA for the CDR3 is TGTGCCAGCAGCTTTCTGACGAAAACCTACGAGCAGTACTTC.

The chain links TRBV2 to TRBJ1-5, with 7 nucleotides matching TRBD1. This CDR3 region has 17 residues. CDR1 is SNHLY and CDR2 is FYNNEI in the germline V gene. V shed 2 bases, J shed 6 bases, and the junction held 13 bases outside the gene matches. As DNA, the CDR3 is TGTGCCAGCAGTGAACTCTATGAGACAGGGCTCGTTCAGCCCCAGCATTTT. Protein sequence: CASSELYETGLVQPQHF.

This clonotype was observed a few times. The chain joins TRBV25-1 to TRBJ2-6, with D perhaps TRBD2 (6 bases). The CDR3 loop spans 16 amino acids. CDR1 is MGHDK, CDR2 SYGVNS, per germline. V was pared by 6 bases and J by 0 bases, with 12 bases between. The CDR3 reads CASRPGLGSGANVLTF. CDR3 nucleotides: TGTGCCAGCAGACCGGGACTGGGCTCTGGGGCCAACGTCCTGACTTTC.

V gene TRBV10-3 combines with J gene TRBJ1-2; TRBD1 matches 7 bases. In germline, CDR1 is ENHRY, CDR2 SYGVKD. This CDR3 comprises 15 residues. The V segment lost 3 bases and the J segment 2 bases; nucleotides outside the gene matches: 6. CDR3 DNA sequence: TGTGCCATCAGTGACTCCGGGACAGAGAACTATGGCTACACCTTC. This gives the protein CAISDSGTENYGYTF.

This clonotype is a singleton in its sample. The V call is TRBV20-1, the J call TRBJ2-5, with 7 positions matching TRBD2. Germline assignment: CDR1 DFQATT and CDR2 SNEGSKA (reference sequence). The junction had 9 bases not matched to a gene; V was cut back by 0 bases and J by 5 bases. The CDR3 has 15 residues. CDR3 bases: TGCAGTGCTAGAGATTCACTTTGGGGAGGGGAGACCCAGTACTTC. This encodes CSARDSLWGGETQYF.

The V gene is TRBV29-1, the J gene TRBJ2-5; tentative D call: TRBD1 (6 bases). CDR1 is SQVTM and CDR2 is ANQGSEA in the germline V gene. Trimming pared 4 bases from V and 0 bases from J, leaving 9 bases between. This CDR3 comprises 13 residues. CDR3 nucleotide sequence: TGCAGCGTTGGAAACAGGGACCAAGAGACCCAGTACTTC. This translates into CSVGNRDQETQYF.

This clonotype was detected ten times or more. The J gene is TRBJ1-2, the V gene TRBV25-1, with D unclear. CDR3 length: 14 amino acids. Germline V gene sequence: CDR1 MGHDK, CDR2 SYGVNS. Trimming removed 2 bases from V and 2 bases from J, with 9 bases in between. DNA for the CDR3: TGTGCCAGCAGTGAAGAGGGCCGCAACTATGGCTACACCTTC. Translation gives CASSEEGRNYGYTF.

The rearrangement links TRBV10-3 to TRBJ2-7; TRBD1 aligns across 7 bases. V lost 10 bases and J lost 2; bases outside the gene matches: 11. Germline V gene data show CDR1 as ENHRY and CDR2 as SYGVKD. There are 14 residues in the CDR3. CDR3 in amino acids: CASRSGTETYEQYF. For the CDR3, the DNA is TGTGCCAGCAGATCCGGGACAGAAACCTACGAGCAGTACTTC.

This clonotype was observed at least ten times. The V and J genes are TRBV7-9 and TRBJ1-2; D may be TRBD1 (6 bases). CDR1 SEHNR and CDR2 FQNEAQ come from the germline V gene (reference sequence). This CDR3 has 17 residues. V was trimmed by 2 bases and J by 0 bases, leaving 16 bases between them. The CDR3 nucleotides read TGTGCCAGCAGCTTAACTTCGGACAGCCCAACTAACTATGGCTACACCTTC. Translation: CASSLTSDSPTNYGYTF.

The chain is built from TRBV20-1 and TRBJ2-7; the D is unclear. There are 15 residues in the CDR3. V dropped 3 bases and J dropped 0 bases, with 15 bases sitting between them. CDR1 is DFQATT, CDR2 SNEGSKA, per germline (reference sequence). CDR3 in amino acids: CSARPAVLSSYEQYF. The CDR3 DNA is TGCAGTGCTAGGCCCGCCGTTTTGAGCTCCTACGAGCAGTACTTC.

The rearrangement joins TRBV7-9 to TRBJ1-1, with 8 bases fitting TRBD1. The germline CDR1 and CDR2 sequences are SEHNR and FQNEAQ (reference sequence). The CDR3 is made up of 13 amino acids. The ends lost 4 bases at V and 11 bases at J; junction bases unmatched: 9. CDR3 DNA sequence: TGTGCCAGCAGCTCAGGAGGACAGGGCGGGGCTTTCTTT. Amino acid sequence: CASSSGGQGGAFF.

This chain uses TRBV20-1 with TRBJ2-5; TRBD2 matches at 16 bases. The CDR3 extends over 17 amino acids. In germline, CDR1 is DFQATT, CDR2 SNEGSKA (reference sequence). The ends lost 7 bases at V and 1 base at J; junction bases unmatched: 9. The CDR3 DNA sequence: TGCAGTGGAACCGGGACTAGCGGGGGGGCCCCCCAAGAGACCCAGTACTTC. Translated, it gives CSGTGTSGGAPQETQYF.

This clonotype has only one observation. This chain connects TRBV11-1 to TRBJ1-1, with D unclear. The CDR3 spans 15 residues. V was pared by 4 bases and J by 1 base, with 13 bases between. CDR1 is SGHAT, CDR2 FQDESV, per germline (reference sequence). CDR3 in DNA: TGTGCCAGCAGCTCCTGGAACAGCAAGAACACTGAAGCTTTCTTT. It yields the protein CASSSWNSKNTEAFF.

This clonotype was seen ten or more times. As DNA, the CDR3 is TGTGCCAGCAGCTTGCGGATGGGGGGCGGTCAGCCCCAGCATTTT. Translation: CASSLRMGGGQPQHF. This chain uses TRBV7-2 with TRBJ1-5; D possibly corresponds to TRBD1 (6 bases). CDR1 and CDR2 from the germline V gene are SGHTA and FQGNSA. With 3 bases removed from V and 6 bases from J, the gap between germline ends came to 15 bases. The CDR3 sequence is 15 residues long.

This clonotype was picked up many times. CDR3 protein: CASRQGYGYTF. For the CDR3, the DNA is TGTGCCAGCAGACAGGGCTATGGCTACACCTTC. The V and J genes are TRBV2 and TRBJ1-2; tentatively, D is TRBD1 (6 bases). The CDR3 extends over 11 amino acids. The V gene's germline CDR1 is SNHLY and CDR2 FYNNEI. Trimming removed 6 bases from V and 4 bases from J, with 6 bases in between.

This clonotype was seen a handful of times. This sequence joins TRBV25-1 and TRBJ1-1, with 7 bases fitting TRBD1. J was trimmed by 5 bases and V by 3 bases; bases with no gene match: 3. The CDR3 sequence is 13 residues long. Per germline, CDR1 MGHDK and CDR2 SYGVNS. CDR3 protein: CASSDQGGTEAFF. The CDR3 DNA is TGTGCCAGCAGTGATCAGGGGGGTACTGAAGCTTTCTTT.

Here the CDR3 DNA reads TGTGCCAGCAGCGTAACCGGGGGAGGATTGAAGACCCAGTACTTC. As protein: CASSVTGGGLKTQYF. The chain is built from TRBV11-2 and TRBJ2-7; D perhaps matches TRBD2 (6 bases). The DNA end is a closer match to TRBJ2-5, so the J assignment may be wrong. The CDR3 consists of 15 residues. The germline V gene encodes CDR1 SGHAT and CDR2 FQNNGV.

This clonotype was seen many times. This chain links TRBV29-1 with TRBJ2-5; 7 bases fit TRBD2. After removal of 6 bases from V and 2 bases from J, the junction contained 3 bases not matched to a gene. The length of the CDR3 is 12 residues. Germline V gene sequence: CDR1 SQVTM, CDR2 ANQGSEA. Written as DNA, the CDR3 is TGCAGCGTCCACGGGGGGCAAGAGACCCAGTACTTC. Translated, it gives CSVHGGQETQYF.

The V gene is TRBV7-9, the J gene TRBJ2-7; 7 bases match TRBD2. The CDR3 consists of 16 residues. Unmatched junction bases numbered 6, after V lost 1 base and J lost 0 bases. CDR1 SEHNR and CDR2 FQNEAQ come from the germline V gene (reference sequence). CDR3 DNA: TGTGCCAGCAGCTTAGTTGCGCGGGAGAGCTCCTACGAGCAGTACTTC. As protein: CASSLVARESSYEQYF.

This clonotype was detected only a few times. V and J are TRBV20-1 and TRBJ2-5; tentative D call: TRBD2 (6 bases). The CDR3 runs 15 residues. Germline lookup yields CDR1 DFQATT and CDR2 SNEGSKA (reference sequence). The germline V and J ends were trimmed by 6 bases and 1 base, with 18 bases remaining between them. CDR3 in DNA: TGCAGTGCCTTTCACGGGACTCCCGGCCAAGAGACCCAGTACTTC. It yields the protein CSAFHGTPGQETQYF.

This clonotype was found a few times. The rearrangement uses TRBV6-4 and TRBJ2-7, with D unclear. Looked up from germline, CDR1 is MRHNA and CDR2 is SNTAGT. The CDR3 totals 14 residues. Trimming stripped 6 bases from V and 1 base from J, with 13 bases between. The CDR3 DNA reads TGTGCCAGCAGCTTAGTCCTTGAATCCTACGAGCAGTACTTC. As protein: CASSLVLESYEQYF.

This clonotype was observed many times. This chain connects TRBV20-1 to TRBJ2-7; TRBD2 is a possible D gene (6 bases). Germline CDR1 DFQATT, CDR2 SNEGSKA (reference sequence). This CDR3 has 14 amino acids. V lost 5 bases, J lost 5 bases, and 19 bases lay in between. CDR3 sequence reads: CSAQGAGLLNEQYF. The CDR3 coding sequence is TGCAGTGCTCAGGGCGCGGGATTACTCAACGAGCAGTACTTC.

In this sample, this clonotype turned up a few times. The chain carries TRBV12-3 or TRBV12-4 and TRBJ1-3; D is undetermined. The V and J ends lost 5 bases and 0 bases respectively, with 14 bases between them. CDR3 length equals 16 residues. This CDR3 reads CASSIGRGNSGNTIYF. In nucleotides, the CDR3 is TGTGCCAGCAGTATTGGACGGGGAAACTCTGGAAACACCATATATTTT.